This entry describes one TCR beta chain. Its antigen remains unidentified. No clone much larger than this one lies a single base away; base qualities are absent. TCRbeta CDR3 regions were amplified from genomic DNA by means of the immunoSEQ Assay, a bias-controlled multiplex PCR. Turning to the authors' computational methods: The number of nucleated cells in each sample was estimated by amplification of reference gene primers within the assay. To quantify the absolute abundance of each unique TCRbeta CDR3 rearrangement, sequence reads were collapsed and filtered. For each sample, productive Simpson clonality was calculated as the square root of Simpson's diversity index across productive rearrangements. TCRdb holds this immuneACCESS table with in-frame rearrangements only. Some clones are missing; in checked studies, unresolved V genes explain under half, and the rest has no known cause. V and J calls and clone size are copied from that table; D and trimming were computed from the DNA. The table for this sample lists under 150,000 clones; under 90% of them were counted only once. The ten largest clonotypes hold about 38% of the sample.

Collaborating institutions collected whole blood in K2EDTA tubes following their own protocols. Collaborator samples were shipped for TCRbeta analysis as frozen whole blood, isolated PBMCs, or DNA extracted from either sample type. The V end loses 3 bases and the J end loses 7 bases, and a stretch of 10 bases separates them. Taken from the germline V gene, the CDR1 and CDR2 loops are MDHEN and SYDVKM. Measured from the cysteine to the phenylalanine, the CDR3 is 13 residues long. Only CDR3 DNA remains: 39 bases, in frame from the first base. The data derive from a study of blood T cell repertoires in COVID-19 (dated by TCRdb to the early 2020s). In the study overall: Collaborator samples came from the United States, Italy and Spain and covered acute and convalescent phases of COVID-19. The material from the prospective study consisted of cDNA or gDNA derived from T cells, B-cell-depleted T cells, or PBMCs. Where available, HLA class I and class II types were obtained from metadata supplied by the sample provider rather than from assay-based typing. Subjects who had been exposed to COVID-19, were actively infected with it, or had recovered from it provided the deeply sampled blood TCRbeta repertoires that made up the dataset. A de-identified subject ID, COVID-19 status, age in years and sex were almost always included in the sample metadata. A freely available public database, intended as a resource for researchers studying the immune response to SARS-CoV-2, is where the repertoires were released. Samples were obtained from the ongoing ImmuneRACE study (first 160 participants) and from about 1,300 subjects provided by 6 global collaborators. On the study overall, not on this receptor specifically: The amount of clinical and demographic metadata varied by source and participant and was provided uncurated.

Sequencing was done on a sample of peripheral blood. The rearranged chain carries TRBV28 and TRBJ2-1, with the D gene not confidently named. This clonotype was sampled from a human donor in a cohort sampled during active COVID-19. The encoded CDR3 is CASSLPFTNEQFF. The DNA is as follows: TGTGCCAGCAGTTTGCCCTTTACAAATGAGCAGTTCTTC.